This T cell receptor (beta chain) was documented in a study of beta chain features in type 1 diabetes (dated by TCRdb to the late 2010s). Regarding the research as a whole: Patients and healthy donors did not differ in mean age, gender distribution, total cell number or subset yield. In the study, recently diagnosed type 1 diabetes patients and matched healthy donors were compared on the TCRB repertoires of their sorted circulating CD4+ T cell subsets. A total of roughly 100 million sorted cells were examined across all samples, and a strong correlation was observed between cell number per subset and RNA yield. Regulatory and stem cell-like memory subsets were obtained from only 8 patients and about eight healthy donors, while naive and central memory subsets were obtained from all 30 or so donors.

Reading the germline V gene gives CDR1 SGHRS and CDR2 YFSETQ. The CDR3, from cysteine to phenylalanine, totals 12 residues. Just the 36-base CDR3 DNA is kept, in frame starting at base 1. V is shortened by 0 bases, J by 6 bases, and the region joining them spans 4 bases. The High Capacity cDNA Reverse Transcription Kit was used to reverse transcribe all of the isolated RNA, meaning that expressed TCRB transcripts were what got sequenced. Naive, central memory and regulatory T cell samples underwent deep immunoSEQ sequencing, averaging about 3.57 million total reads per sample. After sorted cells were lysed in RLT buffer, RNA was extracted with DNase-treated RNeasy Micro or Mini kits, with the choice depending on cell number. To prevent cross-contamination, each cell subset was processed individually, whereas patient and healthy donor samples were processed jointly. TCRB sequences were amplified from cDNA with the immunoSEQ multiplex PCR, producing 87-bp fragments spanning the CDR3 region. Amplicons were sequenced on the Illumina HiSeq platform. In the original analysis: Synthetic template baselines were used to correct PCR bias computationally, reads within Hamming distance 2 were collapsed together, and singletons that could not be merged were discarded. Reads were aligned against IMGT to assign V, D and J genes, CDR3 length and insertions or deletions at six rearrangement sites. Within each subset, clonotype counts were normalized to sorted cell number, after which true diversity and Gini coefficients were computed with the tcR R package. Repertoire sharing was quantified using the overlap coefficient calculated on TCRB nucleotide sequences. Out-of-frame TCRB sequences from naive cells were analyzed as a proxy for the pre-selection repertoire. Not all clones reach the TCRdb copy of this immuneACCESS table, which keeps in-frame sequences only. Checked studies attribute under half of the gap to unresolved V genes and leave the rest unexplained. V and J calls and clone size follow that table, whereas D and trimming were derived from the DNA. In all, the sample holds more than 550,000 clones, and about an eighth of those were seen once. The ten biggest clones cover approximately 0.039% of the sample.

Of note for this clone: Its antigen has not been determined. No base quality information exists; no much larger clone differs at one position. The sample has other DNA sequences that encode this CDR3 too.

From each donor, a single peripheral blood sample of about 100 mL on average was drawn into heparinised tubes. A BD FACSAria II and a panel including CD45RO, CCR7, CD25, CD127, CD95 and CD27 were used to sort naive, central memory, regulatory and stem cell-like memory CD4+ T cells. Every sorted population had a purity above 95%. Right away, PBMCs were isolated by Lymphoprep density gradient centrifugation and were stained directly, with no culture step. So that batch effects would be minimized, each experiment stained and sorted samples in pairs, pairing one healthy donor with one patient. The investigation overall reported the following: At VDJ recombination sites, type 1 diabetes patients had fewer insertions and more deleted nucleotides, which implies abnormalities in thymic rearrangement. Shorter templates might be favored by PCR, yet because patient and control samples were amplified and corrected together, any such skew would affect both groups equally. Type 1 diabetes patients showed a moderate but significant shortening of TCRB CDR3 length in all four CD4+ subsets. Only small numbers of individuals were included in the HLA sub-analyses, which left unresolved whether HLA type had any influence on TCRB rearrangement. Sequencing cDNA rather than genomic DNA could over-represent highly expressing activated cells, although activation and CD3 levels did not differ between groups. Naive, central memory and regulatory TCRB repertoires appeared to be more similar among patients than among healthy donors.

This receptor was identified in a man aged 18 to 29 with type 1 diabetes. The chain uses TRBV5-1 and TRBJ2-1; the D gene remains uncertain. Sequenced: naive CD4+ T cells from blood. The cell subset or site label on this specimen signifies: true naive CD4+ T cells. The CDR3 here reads CASSLEGNEQFF. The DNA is TGCGCCAGCAGCTTGGAAGGCAATGAGCAGTTCTTC. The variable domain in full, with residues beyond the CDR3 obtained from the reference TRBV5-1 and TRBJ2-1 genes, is KAGVTQTPRYLIKTRGQQVTLSCSPISGHRSVSWYQQTPGQGLQFLFEYFSETQRNKGNFPGRFSGRQFSNSRSEMNVSTLELGDSALYLCASSLEGNEQFFGPGTRLTVL.